Listed below are T cell receptor beta chains from one sample, sequenced in a study of Graves' ophthalmopathy and Graves' hyperthyroidism. MiXCR, applied by TCRdb to the multiplex PCR reads, yields one record per CDR3 protein. The repertoire includes hundreds of thousands of distinct CDR3 sequences, 22% of them detected once, and roughly 6.9% sits in the top ten. The sample taken for sequencing was peripheral blood. Receptors were obtained from a woman in her late teens or twenties with stable Graves' hyperthyroidism. Some clones in this sample may be carry-over from other donors' samples. Both conserved end residues are part of each CDR3. Fields, in order: V gene, J gene, D gene, clone size, CDR3 DNA, CDR3 protein. D genes are given only for firm matches. Only some rows state a clone size, as once, few, many or a class for expanded clones.

V: TRBV28
J: TRBJ1-6
D: .
size: few
DNA: TGTGCCAGCAGTCCCGGGGACGGTAGAAATTCACCCCTCCACTTT
CDR3: CASSPGDGRNSPLHF

V: TRBV6-5
J: TRBJ2-2
D: .
size: many
DNA: TGTGCCAGCAGCCAAGTAGGGGAGCTGTTTTTT
CDR3: CASSQVGELFF

V: TRBV12-3/TRBV12-4
J: TRBJ1-5
D: .
size: .
DNA: TGTGCCAGCAGTAATCCCAGCAATCAGCCCCAGCATTTT
CDR3: CASSNPSNQPQHF

V: TRBV6-2/TRBV6-3
J: TRBJ2-5
D: .
size: many
DNA: TGTGCCAGCAGTTCCAGGGGAGAGACCCAGTACTTC
CDR3: CASSSRGETQYF

V: TRBV3-1
J: TRBJ1-1
D: .
size: .
DNA: TGTGCCAGCAGCCAAGATTCGGGGGGGAACACTGAAGCTTTCTTT
CDR3: CASSQDSGGNTEAFF

V: TRBV7-2
J: TRBJ2-7
D: .
size: many
DNA: TGTGCCAGCAGCTTAGTCCACCTTTGGCAAGGGGGGGGATCGGGGTACGAGCAGTACTTC
CDR3: CASSLVHLWQGGGSGYEQYF

V: TRBV6-5
J: TRBJ1-2
D: .
size: many
DNA: TGTGCCAGCAGTTGGGCTCCTAATGGCTACACCTTC
CDR3: CASSWAPNGYTF

V: TRBV27
J: TRBJ2-7
D: .
size: many
DNA: TGTGCCAGCGGAAGTGGGGTAGCCCCCTACGAGCAGTACTTC
CDR3: CASGSGVAPYEQYF

V: TRBV6-2/TRBV6-3
J: TRBJ1-1
D: .
size: many
DNA: TGTGCCAGCCTACGGGGGGCAGCCCGTCGCACTGAAGCTTTCTTT
CDR3: CASLRGAARRTEAFF

V: TRBV7-9
J: TRBJ1-1
D: .
size: many
DNA: TGTGCCAGCAGCTTTGGACTCACGAACACTGAAGCTTTCTTT
CDR3: CASSFGLTNTEAFF

V: TRBV19
J: TRBJ1-2
D: TRBD1
size: few
DNA: TGTGCCAGTACCGACAGGGAACATGGCTACACCTTC
CDR3: CASTDREHGYTF

V: TRBV10-3
J: TRBJ2-7
D: TRBD2
size: many
DNA: TGTGCCATCAGTGAGTCTTCTAGCGGGACCCCCTACGAGCAGTACTTC
CDR3: CAISESSSGTPYEQYF

V: TRBV24-1
J: TRBJ2-2
D: .
size: .
DNA: TGTGCCACCGGGGGACGTAACACCGGGGAGCTGTTTTTT
CDR3: CATGGRNTGELFF

V: TRBV27
J: TRBJ2-7
D: TRBD1
size: many
DNA: TGTGCCAGCAGTCTGGGACAGGGGCTAGCCTACGAGCAGTACTTC
CDR3: CASSLGQGLAYEQYF

V: TRBV7-9
J: TRBJ1-1
D: .
size: .
DNA: TGTGCCAGCAGCTTAGAGGGGCAAATCCCCACTGAAGCTTTCTTT
CDR3: CASSLEGQIPTEAFF

V: TRBV7-9
J: TRBJ1-1
D: TRBD1
size: many
DNA: TGTGCCAGCAGCTTCCGGACAGGGGCCAACACTGAAGCTTTCTTT
CDR3: CASSFRTGANTEAFF

V: TRBV28
J: TRBJ1-1
D: .
size: many
DNA: TGTGCCAGCAGTCCTCTTCGCGGAGCTTTCTTT
CDR3: CASSPLRGAFF

V: TRBV12-3/TRBV12-4
J: TRBJ1-3
D: .
size: .
DNA: TGTGCCAGCAGCAATTCGGCGCGGAGCACCATATATTTT
CDR3: CASSNSARSTIYF

V: TRBV7-2
J: TRBJ2-7
D: .
size: .
DNA: TGTGCCAGCAGCTTGGACTACAGATACGAGCAGTACTTC
CDR3: CASSLDYRYEQYF

V: TRBV6-2/TRBV6-3
J: TRBJ2-2
D: .
size: many
DNA: TGTGCCAGCAGTTACAGGTCGAACACCGGGGAGCTGTTTTTT
CDR3: CASSYRSNTGELFF

V: TRBV7-3
J: TRBJ1-1
D: TRBD1
size: .
DNA: TGTGCCAGCAGCTTATTTGGACAGGGCCTTTCCGCTGAAGCTTTCTTT
CDR3: CASSLFGQGLSAEAFF

V: TRBV5-4
J: TRBJ1-2
D: TRBD1
size: .
DNA: TGTGCCAGCAGCTTCAGGGGGCCAGATGGCTACACCTTC
CDR3: CASSFRGPDGYTF

V: TRBV20-1
J: TRBJ1-1
D: TRBD1
size: many
DNA: TGCAGTGCTAGAGACCTGGGACAGGGATTGGACACTGAAGCTTTCTTT
CDR3: CSARDLGQGLDTEAFF

V: TRBV6-1
J: TRBJ1-1
D: .
size: many
DNA: TGTGCCAGCAGGGGGTGGATGAGCAAGGCGGTCACTGAAGCTTTCTTT
CDR3: CASRGWMSKAVTEAFF

V: TRBV20-1
J: TRBJ1-2
D: .
size: many
DNA: TGCAGTGCTCGCAGAACAGCCTTTAATGGCTACACCTTC
CDR3: CSARRTAFNGYTF

V: TRBV7-2
J: TRBJ2-7
D: TRBD1
size: many
DNA: TGTGCCAGCAGCCTGACAGGGGCCGAGCAGTACTTC
CDR3: CASSLTGAEQYF

V: TRBV11-2
J: TRBJ2-5
D: .
size: few
DNA: TGTGCCAGCAGCCCCCAGGGGAGGGTTGAGACCCAGTACTTC
CDR3: CASSPQGRVETQYF

V: TRBV25-1
J: TRBJ2-7
D: .
size: many
DNA: TGTGCCAGCAGTGAAGCGCCAGGGGATCCGGGGTCCTACGAGCAGTACTTC
CDR3: CASSEAPGDPGSYEQYF

V: TRBV20-1
J: TRBJ2-7
D: .
size: many
DNA: TGCAGTGCCGCACAGATACACAGGGCAACCTACGAGCAGTACTTC
CDR3: CSAAQIHRATYEQYF

V: TRBV7-8
J: TRBJ2-5
D: TRBD2
size: many
DNA: TGTGCCAGCAGCTTAGCGCCTAGCGGGATCCAAGAGACCCAGTACTTC
CDR3: CASSLAPSGIQETQYF

V: TRBV11-2
J: TRBJ1-1
D: TRBD1
size: .
DNA: TGTGCCAGCAGCTTAGGAGGACAGGTTATGAACACTGAAGCTTTCTTT
CDR3: CASSLGGQVMNTEAFF

V: TRBV20-1
J: TRBJ1-1
D: .
size: many
DNA: TGCAGTGCTTACACCCGTATGAACACTGAAGCTTTCTTT
CDR3: CSAYTRMNTEAFF

V: TRBV28
J: TRBJ2-7
D: .
size: many
DNA: TGTGCCAGCAGACTAGAACGACCCAATTATTACGAGCAGTACTTC
CDR3: CASRLERPNYYEQYF

V: TRBV6-1
J: TRBJ1-1
D: .
size: many
DNA: TGTGCCAGCAATACCCACTCAGGGGCCCTGAACACTGAAGCTTTCTTT
CDR3: CASNTHSGALNTEAFF

V: TRBV6-1
J: TRBJ2-7
D: .
size: .
DNA: TGTGCCAGCAAAGTAAGACAAGACTACGAGCAGTACTTC
CDR3: CASKVRQDYEQYF

V: TRBV5-4
J: TRBJ2-7
D: .
size: few
DNA: TGTGCCAGCAGCTTCGTGGGGACCACCTACGAGCAGTACTTC
CDR3: CASSFVGTTYEQYF

V: TRBV30
J: TRBJ2-5
D: .
size: many
DNA: TGTGCCTGGAGTCAAGCGGAGTTGACGGAGACCCAGTACTTC
CDR3: CAWSQAELTETQYF

V: TRBV11-2
J: TRBJ1-2
D: .
size: many
DNA: TGTGCCAGCAGCTTAGAAGGAGCAAAGGGGTATGGCTACACCTTC
CDR3: CASSLEGAKGYGYTF

V: TRBV20-1
J: TRBJ2-5
D: TRBD1
size: many
DNA: TGCAGTGCTCCACCCTCCGGGACAGTGGGGGAGACCCAGTACTTC
CDR3: CSAPPSGTVGETQYF

V: TRBV4-1
J: TRBJ1-1
D: .
size: .
DNA: TGCGCCAGCAGCCAAGTGCCCCACATGAACACTGAAGCTTTCTTT
CDR3: CASSQVPHMNTEAFF

V: TRBV24-1
J: TRBJ1-2
D: .
size: .
DNA: TGTGCCACCAGTGACCCCGGGGGATTCAGCTATGGCTACACCTTC
CDR3: CATSDPGGFSYGYTF

V: TRBV7-9
J: TRBJ1-1
D: .
size: few
DNA: TGTGCCAGCAGCTTATTGAGCCAGAACACTGAAGCTTTCTTT
CDR3: CASSLLSQNTEAFF

V: TRBV12-3/TRBV12-4
J: TRBJ2-5
D: .
size: .
DNA: TGTGCCAGCAGTTTGAGCTCTGGCGAGACCCAGTACTTC
CDR3: CASSLSSGETQYF

V: TRBV6-2/TRBV6-3
J: TRBJ2-4
D: .
size: .
DNA: TGTGCCAGCAGTTTTTTTAACATTCAGTACTTC
CDR3: CASSFFNIQYF

V: TRBV6-2/TRBV6-3
J: TRBJ2-2
D: TRBD2
size: many
DNA: TGTGCCAGCGGAGTCGCTAGCGGGGCACTCGGGGAGCTGTTTTTT
CDR3: CASGVASGALGELFF

V: TRBV7-2
J: TRBJ1-5
D: .
size: many
DNA: TGTGCCAGCAGCCCTTGGATTGGGGGAAATCAGCCCCAGCATTTT
CDR3: CASSPWIGGNQPQHF

V: TRBV20-1
J: TRBJ1-5
D: .
size: many
DNA: TGCAGTGCGGAGAAACAGGGCACCAATCAGCCCCAGCATTTT
CDR3: CSAEKQGTNQPQHF

V: TRBV6-1
J: TRBJ2-2
D: TRBD2
size: few
DNA: TGTGCCAGCAGCTCCGGACTAGAAGGCGGGGAGCTGTTTTTT
CDR3: CASSSGLEGGELFF

V: TRBV10-3
J: TRBJ2-3
D: .
size: .
DNA: TGTGCCACCAGGGGACGGGATGGAGATACGCAGTATTTT
CDR3: CATRGRDGDTQYF

V: TRBV30
J: TRBJ1-1
D: TRBD1
size: many
DNA: TGTGCCTGGAGCGCGGGACAGGGGGCGGACACTGAAGCTTTCTTT
CDR3: CAWSAGQGADTEAFF

V: TRBV6-5
J: TRBJ2-5
D: TRBD2
size: many
DNA: TGTGCCAGCAGTAATGTTCCGGGACTAGCGGGGAAAGAGACCCAGTACTTC
CDR3: CASSNVPGLAGKETQYF

V: TRBV6-2/TRBV6-3
J: TRBJ1-1
D: .
size: .
DNA: TGTGCCAGCAGGAAGACAGCGACCTGGGGCACTGAAGCTTTCTTT
CDR3: CASRKTATWGTEAFF

V: TRBV19
J: TRBJ1-1
D: TRBD1
size: .
DNA: TGTGCCAGTAGTATTGACAGGGGGCGTACTGAAGCTTTCTTT
CDR3: CASSIDRGRTEAFF

V: TRBV6-1
J: TRBJ2-5
D: .
size: .
DNA: TGTGCCAGCACTGCACTGACACAAGAGACCCAGTACTTC
CDR3: CASTALTQETQYF

V: TRBV7-2
J: TRBJ2-7
D: TRBD2
size: .
DNA: TGTGCCAGCAGCTTTGCCTTAGCGGGAGGCTACGAGCAGTACTTC
CDR3: CASSFALAGGYEQYF

V: TRBV15
J: TRBJ1-2
D: .
size: .
DNA: TGTGCCACCAGCAGAGATAAAAAGGACAGTTATTATGGCTACACCTTC
CDR3: CATSRDKKDSYYGYTF